The rows below give T cell receptor beta chains drawn from one sample of a study of monozygotic twins with inflammatory bowel disease. Following a re-call of the 5' RACE reads, TCRdb has one entry per CDR3 protein and lacks DNA. Its listing shows 300,000 to 400,000 distinct CDR3 sequences. Specimen: blood. The receptors were sampled from a human donor with ulcerative colitis or Crohn's disease, or a healthy co-twin of an affected twin (not recorded which). The CDR3 runs from the conserved cysteine through the conserved F or W. Fields, in order: V gene, J gene, CDR3 protein.

V gene: TRBV19
J gene: TRBJ1-6
CDR3 protein: CASIGGGTGDSPLHF

V gene: TRBV29-1
J gene: TRBJ2-7
CDR3 protein: CSVTGTGSYEQYF

V gene: TRBV5-1
J gene: TRBJ1-1
CDR3 protein: CASSLDSRNTEAFF

V gene: TRBV20-1
J gene: TRBJ2-1
CDR3 protein: CSAPKQGHNEQFF

V gene: TRBV7-3
J gene: TRBJ2-7
CDR3 protein: CASSLGQRLYEQYF

V gene: TRBV19
J gene: TRBJ2-1
CDR3 protein: CASSMRVRGLFNEQFF

V gene: TRBV5-1
J gene: TRBJ1-3
CDR3 protein: CASSHIGRGDGNTIYF

V gene: TRBV28
J gene: TRBJ2-2
CDR3 protein: CASSLIRTENTGELFF

V gene: TRBV18
J gene: TRBJ1-2
CDR3 protein: CASSQGQGYGYTF

V gene: TRBV7-2
J gene: TRBJ1-5
CDR3 protein: CASRLTGNSNQPQHF

V gene: TRBV12-5
J gene: TRBJ2-1
CDR3 protein: CASGLVRDGVMFDEQFF

V gene: TRBV23-1
J gene: TRBJ1-6
CDR3 protein: CASSHHGRLRDGLNSPLHF

V gene: TRBV24-1
J gene: TRBJ2-5
CDR3 protein: CATSDTLMGDGETQYF

V gene: TRBV25-1
J gene: TRBJ1-4
CDR3 protein: CASSAPALRGRDEKLFF

V gene: TRBV5-1
J gene: TRBJ2-1
CDR3 protein: CASSSMSNNEQFF

V gene: TRBV10-3
J gene: TRBJ1-6
CDR3 protein: CAIRYGPRIDSPLHF

V gene: TRBV29-1
J gene: TRBJ2-3
CDR3 protein: CSVSNTDTQYF

V gene: TRBV7-8
J gene: TRBJ2-7
CDR3 protein: CASSLGSGVLSYEQYF

V gene: TRBV13
J gene: TRBJ2-7
CDR3 protein: CASSLETGHNEQYF

V gene: TRBV9
J gene: TRBJ2-7
CDR3 protein: CASSVDGGGDEQYF

V gene: TRBV7-2
J gene: TRBJ2-2
CDR3 protein: CASSSARVELFF

V gene: TRBV19
J gene: TRBJ1-1
CDR3 protein: CASSTEATEAFF

V gene: TRBV5-6
J gene: TRBJ2-2
CDR3 protein: CASSLIAGSATGELFF

V gene: TRBV19
J gene: TRBJ1-5
CDR3 protein: CATRADTLYSNQPQHF

V gene: TRBV7-8
J gene: TRBJ2-1
CDR3 protein: CASRIQGQGPEQFF

V gene: TRBV29-1
J gene: TRBJ2-5
CDR3 protein: CSVLGAVSQETQYF

V gene: TRBV7-9
J gene: TRBJ1-1
CDR3 protein: CASSLWAEAFF

V gene: TRBV29-1
J gene: TRBJ2-7
CDR3 protein: CSVEGGQGAWEQYF

V gene: TRBV5-1
J gene: TRBJ2-2
CDR3 protein: CASSLASGQLTGELFF

V gene: TRBV27
J gene: TRBJ2-1
CDR3 protein: CASSLRAASYNEQFF

V gene: TRBV12-3/TRBV12-4
J gene: TRBJ2-5
CDR3 protein: CASSQTRRETQYF

V gene: TRBV12-3/TRBV12-4
J gene: TRBJ2-7
CDR3 protein: CASSWTFTYEQYF

V gene: TRBV5-5
J gene: TRBJ1-5
CDR3 protein: CASSLWGEGNQPQHF

V gene: TRBV5-1
J gene: TRBJ2-5
CDR3 protein: CASSLGQTQETQYF

V gene: TRBV5-1
J gene: TRBJ2-5
CDR3 protein: CASSLTGQGAIYGTRTQYF

V gene: TRBV7-2
J gene: TRBJ2-7
CDR3 protein: CASSSQFWDVKNEQYF